This TCR beta chain stems from a study of shared clonotypes between healthy human individuals. CDR1 is MNHEY, CDR2 SMNVEV, per germline (reference sequence). The CDR3 extends over 14 amino acids. Trimming took off 6 bases at V and 6 bases at J, with 15 bases between the two ends. Overall study results and limits: The sampled material consisted only of blood, and tissue repertoires are likely to differ. Estimated richness values were generally larger in naive subsets than in memory subsets. The expectation was that sequencing depth would affect clonotype sharing among donors.

Profiled with immunoSEQ multiplex PCR; TCRdb holds only in-frame clones, not every one. The repertoire holds about 580,000 clones, with roughly 98% as singletons. As concerns this clone: What it recognizes is unknown.

Only CD45RO-negative cells positively selected for CCR7 counted as naive CD8 cells, so terminally differentiated effector memory CD45RA+ cells were excluded. The chain carries TRBV27 and TRBJ1-5; D gene uncertain. What was sequenced was naive CD8+ T cells sorted from blood. This receptor was identified in a young man in good health. CDR3 sequence reads: CASSPISPVQPQHF. The CDR3 DNA sequence: TGTGCCAGCAGCCCGATAAGTCCGGTTCAGCCCCAGCATTTT.